The rows below give T cell receptor beta chains drawn from one sample of a study of control samples from healthy donors and cancer patients. TCRdb's table, derived via immunoSEQ multiplex PCR, lists solely in-frame clones and lacks some. The repertoire holds about 120,000 clones, with 88% as singletons. Sequenced material: blood. The receptor set was obtained from a man aged 35-49 years in good health. Both conserved end residues are part of each CDR3. A D gene is named only where the DNA matches it firmly. Some rows have no size entry. The others give once, few or many, or a class for an expanded clone.

v_call,d_call,j_call,clone_size,cdr3_nt,cdr3_aa
TRBV10-3,NA,TRBJ1-1,NA,TGTGCCATCAGTGACCCGGGACATAAGTTAGCTGAAGCTTTCTTT,CAISDPGHKLAEAFF
TRBV3-1/TRBV3-2,TRBD2,TRBJ2-3,NA,TGTGCCAGCAGCCAAGGGGGGGGGATAGGCACAGATACGCAGTATTTT,CASSQGGGIGTDTQYF
TRBV7-2,TRBD1,TRBJ2-6,NA,TGTGCCAGCAGTGGGGCCGGGACAGCAGTCTCTGGGGCCAACGTCCTGACTTTC,CASSGAGTAVSGANVLTF
TRBV5-1,NA,TRBJ1-2,once,TGCGCCAGCAGCTTGCAGGGGTTGGATGGCTATACCTTC,CASSLQGLDGYTF
TRBV5-6,NA,TRBJ2-6,few,TGTGCCAGCAGCGGGTGGGGTGGGGCCAACGTCCTGACTTTC,CASSGWGGANVLTF
TRBV24-1,TRBD1,TRBJ2-5,NA,TGTGCCACCAGTGATTTGCGGCCAGGGGGCTTAGAGACCCAGTACTTC,CATSDLRPGGLETQYF
TRBV7-9,TRBD1,TRBJ1-1,NA,TGTGCCAGCAAACCCGGGACAGGGAGCGGAGGTGAAGCTTTCTTT,CASKPGTGSGGEAFF
TRBV11-3,NA,TRBJ2-6,NA,TGTGCCAGCAGCTCGGGACACTCCAACTCTGGGGCCAACGTCCTGACTTTC,CASSSGHSNSGANVLTF
TRBV18,TRBD1,TRBJ2-2,NA,TGTGCCAGCTCACCTCAGACAGGGGGATTTGACACCGGGGAGCTGTTTTTT,CASSPQTGGFDTGELFF
TRBV30,NA,TRBJ1-4,NA,TGTGCCTGGAACTTCCGGGGCAATGAAAAACTGTTTTTT,CAWNFRGNEKLFF
TRBV14,NA,TRBJ1-2,few,TGTGCCAGCAGCCGGGACATAGCTAACTATGGCTACACCTTC,CASSRDIANYGYTF
TRBV2,NA,TRBJ2-7,NA,TGTGCCAGCCACGGACGGGCCCCCTACGAGCAGTACTTC,CASHGRAPYEQYF
TRBV6-6,NA,TRBJ2-7,few,TGTGCCAGCAGGGAGTCTAACTACGAGCAGTACTTC,CASRESNYEQYF
TRBV24-1,TRBD1,TRBJ2-7,NA,TGTGCCACCACCGGCCTTGGGACAGGGGGGGGCGAGCAGTACTTC,CATTGLGTGGGEQYF
TRBV6-4,NA,TRBJ2-7,NA,TGTGCCAGCAGTGACGTTAGCGCCGACTCCTACGAGCAGTACTTC,CASSDVSADSYEQYF
TRBV7-9,NA,TRBJ1-5,NA,TGTGCCAGCAGCTTAGGGGACACTAGCAATCAGCCCCAGCATTTT,CASSLGDTSNQPQHF
TRBV5-1,TRBD2,TRBJ2-2,NA,TGCGCCAGCAGCCCAACCCCCAGCGGGGGGGCCACCGGGGAGCTGTTTTTT,CASSPTPSGGATGELFF
TRBV6-4,TRBD2,TRBJ2-1,NA,TGTGCCAGCAGTGAGGGACTAGCGGGGGGCAATGAGCAGTTCTTC,CASSEGLAGGNEQFF
TRBV5-5,NA,TRBJ2-6,once,TGTGCCAGCAGCTTGAGTGAAGGGTCCTCTGGGGCCAACGTCCTGACTTTC,CASSLSEGSSGANVLTF
TRBV2,NA,TRBJ2-7,NA,TGTGCCAGCAGTGAACAGGGAATCTACGAGCAGTACTTC,CASSEQGIYEQYF
TRBV6-6,NA,TRBJ1-1,NA,TGTGCCAGCAGCACGAACACTGAAGCTTTCTTT,CASSTNTEAFF
TRBV2,NA,TRBJ2-6,once,TGTGCCAGCAGTGAGCGTAGCTCTGGGGCCAACGTCCTGACTTTC,CASSERSSGANVLTF
TRBV11-3,TRBD2,TRBJ2-1,few,TGTGCCAGCAGCTCCCCCGGGACTAGCGGGGGAGTGCAGTTCTTC,CASSSPGTSGGVQFF
TRBV20-1,NA,TRBJ2-7,NA,TGCAGTGCTAGTCGAGGTACCCCCTACGAGCAGTACTTC,CSASRGTPYEQYF
TRBV30,NA,TRBJ1-2,NA,TGTGCCTGGAGTGTATTAGGATGGCAAGGCTACACCTTC,CAWSVLGWQGYTF
TRBV4-1,NA,TRBJ2-5,once,TGCGCCAGCAGCCAAGATCCGGGGGAGACCCAGTACTTC,CASSQDPGETQYF
TRBV7-9,NA,TRBJ1-1,NA,TGTGCCAGCAGCTTCCCGGGGTGGGTGAACACTGAAGCTTTCTTT,CASSFPGWVNTEAFF
TRBV5-5,NA,TRBJ1-5,NA,TGTGCCAGCAGCTTGCAGGCCCCGGGGCCCCAGCATTTT,CASSLQAPGPQHF
TRBV11-2,TRBD1,TRBJ2-3,NA,TGTGCCAGCAGCTTAGCACCGGGACAGGGGAGCACAGATACGCAGTATTTT,CASSLAPGQGSTDTQYF
TRBV25-1,TRBD1,TRBJ1-1,NA,TGTGCCAGCAGTGAACCTCAGGGGGCCACTGAAGCTTTCTTT,CASSEPQGATEAFF
TRBV14,TRBD2,TRBJ2-3,once,TGTGCCAGCAGCCATCAACCGGGACTAGGCGCAGATACGCAGTATTTT,CASSHQPGLGADTQYF
TRBV7-9,NA,TRBJ1-2,few,TGTGCCAGCAGCCCAGACACAGGGTTGGACTATGGCTACACCTTC,CASSPDTGLDYGYTF
TRBV10-3,NA,TRBJ1-2,NA,TGTGCCACCGTACATGACAGCGCGGATGGCTACACCTTC,CATVHDSADGYTF
TRBV5-1,NA,TRBJ1-1,NA,TGCGCCAGCAGCTTTCAGGGGAACACTGAAGCTTTCTTT,CASSFQGNTEAFF
TRBV10-3,NA,TRBJ1-3,NA,TGTGCCATCAGTTTGGGGAACCGGGACTGGAAGGAAGTCTCTGGAAACACCATATATTTT,CAISLGNRDWKEVSGNTIYF
TRBV9,NA,TRBJ2-3,NA,TGTGCCAGCAGCGTAGTAAGGACAGATACGCAGTATTTT,CASSVVRTDTQYF
TRBV19,NA,TRBJ2-3,few,TGTGCCAGTACCTGGGACGGGGGTGGCACAGATACGCAGTATTTT,CASTWDGGGTDTQYF
TRBV18,NA,TRBJ2-6,NA,TGTGCCAGCTCACAAATAGGAGGGGACAACGGGGCCAACGTCCTGACTTTC,CASSQIGGDNGANVLTF
TRBV5-6,NA,TRBJ2-1,NA,TGTGCCAGCAGCTTAAGGACTCACTCCTACAATGAGCAGTTCTTC,CASSLRTHSYNEQFF
TRBV7-7,NA,TRBJ1-1,NA,TGTGCCAGCAGCTCACAGGAGAACACTGAAGCTTTCTTT,CASSSQENTEAFF
TRBV3-1/TRBV3-2,NA,TRBJ2-4,few,TGTGCCAGCCTACTCGGTCAGAAAAACATTCAGTACTTC,CASLLGQKNIQYF
TRBV2,NA,TRBJ1-1,NA,TGTGCCAGCAGTGAAGGGCCAGAGGGTGAAGCTTTCTTT,CASSEGPEGEAFF
TRBV5-8,NA,TRBJ2-7,NA,TGTGCCAGCAGCTTTGGGGGCAGCTACGAGCAGTACTTC,CASSFGGSYEQYF
TRBV15,NA,TRBJ1-1,NA,TGTGCCACCCGCCCGGGACGGGGGTCGGTGGACACTGAAGCTTTCTTT,CATRPGRGSVDTEAFF
TRBV28,NA,TRBJ1-1,NA,TGTGCCAGCAGTTTCCTCAGGGGAGGGACTGAAGCTTTCTTT,CASSFLRGGTEAFF
TRBV5-8,NA,TRBJ2-7,NA,TGTGCCAGCAGCAGGGGGGAGGGTTACGAGCAGTACTTC,CASSRGEGYEQYF
TRBV14,TRBD1,TRBJ1-6,NA,TGTGCCAGCAGCCCCAATTATGGGACAGGGGTAGGTTCACCCCTCCACTTT,CASSPNYGTGVGSPLHF
TRBV30,TRBD1,TRBJ1-4,once,TGTGCCTGGAGCGAGCACAGACAGGGGACTAATGAAAAACTGTTTTTT,CAWSEHRQGTNEKLFF
TRBV10-2,NA,TRBJ2-3,NA,TGCGCCAGCAGTTCGGTCTTAAGGGACGATACGCAGTATTTT,CASSSVLRDDTQYF
TRBV9,NA,TRBJ1-3,once,TGTGCCAGCAGCGGAGGGGGAGACTTCTCTGGAAACACCATATATTTT,CASSGGGDFSGNTIYF
TRBV5-6,NA,TRBJ2-5,few,TGTGCCAGCAGCTTGGAAGCCAGGGGAGGAGGGACCCAGTACTTC,CASSLEARGGGTQYF
TRBV12-5,NA,TRBJ2-7,NA,TGTGCTAGTGGTTCTACCGGATCAGGGTCCTACGAGCAGTACTTC,CASGSTGSGSYEQYF
TRBV7-2,NA,TRBJ1-5,NA,TGTGCCAGCAGCCCTTCCAGCGGGAGCCAGCCCCAGCATTTT,CASSPSSGSQPQHF
TRBV7-2,NA,TRBJ2-7,NA,TGTGCCAGCAAAGGGGACTGGTTCTCCTACGAGCAGTACTTC,CASKGDWFSYEQYF
TRBV5-4,NA,TRBJ2-3,NA,TGTGCCAGCAGCGAGTCGTCGAGAGATACGCAGTATTTT,CASSESSRDTQYF
TRBV12-3/TRBV12-4,NA,TRBJ1-2,once,TGTGCCAGCAGCTCCCGGGGGGCTTATGGCTACACCTTC,CASSSRGAYGYTF
TRBV9,NA,TRBJ1-1,NA,TGTGCCAGCAGCGTAGTCCCGAGCACTGAAGCTTTCTTT,CASSVVPSTEAFF
TRBV24-1,NA,TRBJ1-5,few,TGTGCCACCAGTGATCCCCGGGGGGGAAGGAGCAATCAGCCCCAGCATTTT,CATSDPRGGRSNQPQHF
TRBV9,NA,TRBJ2-2,NA,TGTGCCAGCAGCGTAGCGGAGGGTTACACCGGGGAGCTGTTTTTT,CASSVAEGYTGELFF